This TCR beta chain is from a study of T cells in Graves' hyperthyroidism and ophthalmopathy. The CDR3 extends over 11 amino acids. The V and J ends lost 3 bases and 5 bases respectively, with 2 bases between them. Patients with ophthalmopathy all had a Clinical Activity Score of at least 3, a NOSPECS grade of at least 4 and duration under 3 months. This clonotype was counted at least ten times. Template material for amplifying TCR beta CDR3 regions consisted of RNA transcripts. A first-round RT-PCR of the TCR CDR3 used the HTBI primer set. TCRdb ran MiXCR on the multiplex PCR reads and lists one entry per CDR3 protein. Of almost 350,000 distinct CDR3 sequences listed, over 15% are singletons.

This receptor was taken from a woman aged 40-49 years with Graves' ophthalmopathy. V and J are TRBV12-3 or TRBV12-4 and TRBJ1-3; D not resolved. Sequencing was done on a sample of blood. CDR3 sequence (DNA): TGTGCCAGCAGTTTTCGAAACACCATATATTTT. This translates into CASSFRNTIYF.